This T cell receptor beta chain was recovered during a study of T cell repertoires in aging, cancer and after chemotherapy. Study summary: Donor ages fell into six groups from 30 or younger up to 70 or older. Regarding the study as a whole: Compared with age-matched healthy donors, untreated hematological or solid cancer patients showed higher blood TCR clonality.

TCR beta rearrangements were amplified from peripheral blood genomic DNA. This clonotype was recorded at least ten times. The target antigen is unknown. Rearranged V-D-J TRB sequences were amplified with a mixed TRB-A/B primer pool. TCRdb fed the multiplex PCR reads into MiXCR, producing one record per CDR3 protein. The sample has several thousand distinct CDR3 sequences; around 25% are singletons. The CDR3 totals 13 residues. Looked up from germline, CDR1 is ENHRY and CDR2 is SYGVKD. The ends lost 4 bases at V and 5 bases at J; junction bases unmatched: 1. The chain has TRBV10-3 and TRBJ2-1, with 8 bases identical to TRBD2. What was sequenced was blood. This TCR derives from a human donor with a blood cancer. In DNA form, the CDR3 reads TGTGCCATCAGTGGGGGACTAGACAATGAGCAGTTCTTC. Protein product: CAISGGLDNEQFF.